This T cell receptor (beta chain) was documented in a study of blood T cell repertoires in COVID-19. The overall study: Samples of COVID-19 (acute and convalescent) were obtained from the United States, Italy and Spain. PBMCs, B-cell-depleted T cells, or T cells were the source of the cDNA or gDNA that made up the material.

Enrollment of patients from Seattle took place during active infection, with longitudinal follow-up. Using immunoSEQ multiplex PCR, the repertoire was profiled, and TCRdb retains in-frame clones only, with some absent. The sample includes 350,000 to 450,000 clones, about 87% of them seen just once. CDR3 length equals 16 residues. The V gene end was trimmed by 0 bases and the J gene end by 4 bases; junction bases not matched to a gene: 8. Germline V gene sequence: CDR1 SGHRS, CDR2 YFSETQ. The TCR was taken from a woman in her fifties or sixties with COVID-19, enrolled during active disease. The J gene is TRBJ2-7, the V gene TRBV5-1, with 9 bases lining up with TRBD1. Sample: peripheral blood. The CDR3 here is CASSLGGTGKGYEQYF. Written as DNA, the CDR3 is TGCGCCAGCAGCTTGGGCGGGACAGGGAAGGGGTACGAGCAGTACTTC.